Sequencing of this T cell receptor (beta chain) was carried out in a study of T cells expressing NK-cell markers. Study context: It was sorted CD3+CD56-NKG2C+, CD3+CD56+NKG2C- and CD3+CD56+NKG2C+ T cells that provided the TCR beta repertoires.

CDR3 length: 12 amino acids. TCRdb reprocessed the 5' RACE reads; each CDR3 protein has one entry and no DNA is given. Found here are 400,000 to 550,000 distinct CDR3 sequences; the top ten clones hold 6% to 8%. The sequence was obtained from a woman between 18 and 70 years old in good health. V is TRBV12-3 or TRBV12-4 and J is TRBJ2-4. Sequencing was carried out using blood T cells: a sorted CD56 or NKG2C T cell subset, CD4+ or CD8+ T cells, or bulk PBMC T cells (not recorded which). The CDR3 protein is CASSLSKNIQYF.